The 16 T cell receptor beta chains below were found in one sample sequenced in a study of blood T cell repertoires in COVID-19. Libraries were prepared by immunoSEQ multiplex PCR; TCRdb keeps only in-frame clonotypes and omits some of them. Of over 200,000 clones in the sample, less than 85% are singletons; the top ten hold roughly 20%. The sequencing sample was made of PBMCs or T cells enriched from blood (not recorded which). The receptors originated from a man between 35 and 55 years old who had recovered from COVID-19.

The chain has TRBV4-2 and TRBJ1-1; D remains ambiguous. V was cut by 1 base and J by 1 base, with 7 bases left in between. Germline V lookup: CDR1 LGHNA, CDR2 YNFKEQ. The CDR3 runs to 14 residues. As DNA, the CDR3 is TGTGCCAGCAGCCAAGTTGCAGAGAACACTGAAGCTTTCTTT. This translates into CASSQVAENTEAFF.

The chain employs TRBV11-3 and TRBJ2-7; D may be TRBD1 (5 bases). CDR3 length: 14 residues. The germline V gene encodes CDR1 SGHNT and CDR2 YENEEA. Trimming cost V 1 base and J 1 base, with 8 bases left between them. The CDR3 sequence is CASSLVRQSYEQYF. The DNA for the CDR3 is TGTGCCAGCAGCTTAGTGCGACAGTCCTACGAGCAGTACTTC. The full variable domain, completed using reference TRBV11-3 and TRBJ2-7, is EAGVVQSPRYKIIEKKQPVAFWCNPISGHNTLYWYLQNLGQGPELLIRYENEEAVDDSQLPKDRFSAERLKGVDSTLKIQPAELGDSAVYLCASSLVRQSYEQYFGPGTRLTVT.

This chain connects TRBV11-2 to TRBJ2-3; D perhaps matches TRBD2 (6 bases). Between the trimmed V and J ends, which lost 0 bases and 5 bases, there was a span of 12 bases. Germline CDR1 reads SGHAT; CDR2 reads FQNNGV. CDR3 length equals 15 residues. CDR3 DNA: TGTGCCAGCAGCTTAGAGGTACTAGCAGGAGATACGCAGTATTTT. Translation: CASSLEVLAGDTQYF.

This clone showed up just once. J is TRBJ1-2 and V is TRBV25-1; 9 bases align to TRBD1. There are 13 residues in the CDR3. The V gene's germline CDR1 is MGHDK and CDR2 SYGVNS. V lost 3 bases, J lost 7 bases, and 3 bases stayed unmatched. Here the CDR3 reads CASSDMDRGGYTF. In DNA, the CDR3 is TGTGCCAGCAGTGATATGGACAGGGGTGGCTACACCTTC.

This chain links TRBV11-2 with TRBJ2-3; TRBD2 matches at 14 bases. CDR1 and CDR2 (germline): SGHAT, FQNNGV. V was clipped by 3 bases and J by 5 bases; unmatched bases: 10. The CDR3 runs to 18 residues. The DNA for the CDR3 is TGTGCCAGCAGCTTTGGGTGGACTAGCGGGAGGTCGGTAGATACGCAGTATTTT. Amino acids: CASSFGWTSGRSVDTQYF.

CDR3 DNA sequence: TGTGCCAGCAGTGAAGCAGGGGTGACTGAAGCTTTCTTT. Translating it yields CASSEAGVTEAFF. V and J are TRBV25-1 and TRBJ1-1; possibly TRBD1 for D (6 bases). The V gene lost 2 bases and the J gene lost 5 bases, with 9 bases spanning the gap. The germline V gene has CDR1 MGHDK and CDR2 SYGVNS. This CDR3 contains 13 residues.

V is TRBV6-5 and J is TRBJ1-2; weak D call: TRBD1 (6 bases). From germline, CDR1 is MNHEY and CDR2 SVGAGI. The V gene lost 0 bases and the J gene lost 2 bases, with 10 bases spanning the gap. This CDR3 has 15 residues. The CDR3 sequence: CASSYSAGANYGYTF. CDR3 nucleotide sequence: TGTGCCAGCAGTTACTCGGCAGGGGCGAACTATGGCTACACCTTC.

The V and J genes are TRBV9 and TRBJ2-3; D perhaps matches TRBD2 (6 bases). V lost 3 bases, J lost 4 bases, and 15 bases lay in between. The CDR3 length is 15 residues. The germline CDR1 and CDR2 sequences are SGDLS and YYNGEE. Written as DNA, the CDR3 is TGTGCCAGCAGCGACCGGGACTTAGGGGCAGATACGCAGTATTTT. Translated, it gives CASSDRDLGADTQYF. Complete variable domain (other parts from reference TRBV9 and TRBJ2-3): DSGVTQTPKHLITATGQRVTLRCSPRSGDLSVYWYQQSLDQGLQFLIQYYNGEERAKGNILERFSAQQFPDLHSELNLSSLELGDSALYFCASSDRDLGADTQYFGPGTRLTVL.

This clone has just a few counts. This chain connects TRBV3-1 (or the pseudogene TRBV3-2) to TRBJ2-7; 7 nucleotides agree with TRBD1. Germline V gives CDR1 LGHDT, CDR2 YNNKEL (reference sequence). The CDR3 totals 13 residues. J lost 11 bases, V lost 4 bases, and 11 bases had no gene match. CDR3: CASSPNDRASKYF. CDR3 bases: TGTGCCAGCAGCCCTAACGACAGGGCCAGCAAGTACTTC.

This rearrangement joins TRBV24-1 to TRBJ2-5; TRBD2 agrees at 12 bases. The germline gives CDR1 KGHDR, CDR2 SFDVKD. The CDR3 consists of 19 residues. Trimming at V came to 4 bases and at J to 2 bases, leaving 13 bases not matched to a gene. CDR3 bases: TGTGCCACCAGTGAGGGGACTAGCGGGCGACGCACCTCTCAAGAGACCCAGTACTTC. It encodes CATSEGTSGRRTSQETQYF.

V and J are TRBV19 and TRBJ2-1; D ambiguous. Per germline, CDR1 LNHDA and CDR2 SQIVND (reference sequence). V was shortened by 6 bases and J by 0 bases, with 12 bases between the two germline ends. The length of the CDR3 is 15 residues. The CDR3: CASSQDMDSYNEQFF. Here the CDR3 DNA reads TGTGCCAGTAGCCAAGACATGGACTCCTACAATGAGCAGTTCTTC.

This clone came up a few times. The V call is TRBV5-5, the J call TRBJ2-2; 8 bases map to TRBD1. With V trimmed by 0 bases and J by 6 bases, 4 bases remained unmatched. CDR1 SGHKS and CDR2 YYEKEE come from the germline V gene (reference sequence). CDR3 size: 15 residues. CDR3 nucleotides: TGTGCCAGCAGCTTGGCCGGACAGGGACCCGGGGAGCTGTTTTTT. Translation: CASSLAGQGPGELFF.

The V call is TRBV12-5, the J call TRBJ2-2, with 7 bases that match TRBD2. CDR1 is LGHNT, CDR2 FRNRAP, per germline. This CDR3 spans 15 amino acids. Germline trimming cut 3 bases from V and 4 bases from J; bases unmatched to any gene: 5. CDR3 protein: CASGLAGPFTGELFF. The CDR3 region has the DNA TGTGCTAGTGGTTTAGCGGGACCCTTCACCGGGGAGCTGTTTTTT.

This chain connects TRBV29-1 to TRBJ2-7, with D maybe TRBD2 (6 bases). The V gene's germline CDR1 is SQVTM and CDR2 ANQGSEA. The CDR3 has 12 residues. V was pared by 3 bases and J by 0 bases, with 6 bases between. CDR3 sequence: CSVEEGSYEQYF. As DNA, the CDR3 is TGCAGCGTTGAGGAGGGCTCCTACGAGCAGTACTTC.

The chain has TRBV7-2 and TRBJ2-5; maybe TRBD1 (6 bases). The germline CDR1 and CDR2 sequences are SGHTA and FQGNSA. CDR3 size: 13 residues. Trimming left V 4 bases short and J 3 bases short, with 9 bases between. CDR3 amino acids: CASSSWTEETQYF. The CDR3 DNA reads TGTGCCAGCAGCTCTTGGACAGAAGAGACCCAGTACTTC.

The V call is TRBV2, the J call TRBJ2-7; 9 nucleotides agree with TRBD2. This CDR3 is 13 amino acids long. V shed 5 bases, J shed 5 bases, and the junction held 4 bases outside the gene matches. Germline CDR1 is SNHLY and CDR2 is FYNNEI. The CDR3 nucleotides read TGTGCCAGCAGTCTAGCGGGAAATAACGAGCAGTACTTC. It specifies CASSLAGNNEQYF.